One sample yielded the 18 T cell receptor beta chains listed below, sequenced in a study of blood T cell repertoires in COVID-19. The data were produced by immunoSEQ multiplex PCR, yet TCRdb's version contains in-frame clones alone and is incomplete. The repertoire holds approximately 320,000 clones, with approximately 90% as singletons. What was sequenced was PBMCs or T cells enriched from blood (not recorded which). The receptor set was obtained from a woman under 30 who had recovered from COVID-19.

The V and J genes are TRBV7-2 and TRBJ1-3; D is unresolved. Trimming left V 4 bases short and J 3 bases short, with 16 bases between. The germline gives CDR1 SGHTA, CDR2 FQGNSA. This CDR3 region has 16 residues. CDR3 bases: TGTGCCAGCAGCTCCCCCCGGGCAGGAGGTGGAAACACCATATATTTT. As protein: CASSSPRAGGGNTIYF.

This sequence joins TRBV30 and TRBJ2-7; no clear D gene. Trimming took off 1 base at V and 7 bases at J, with 8 bases between the two ends. The CDR3 covers 11 residues. Germline CDR1 is GTSNPN and CDR2 is SVGIG (reference sequence). The CDR3 region is CAWSAWPEQYF. DNA of the CDR3: TGTGCCTGGAGTGCGTGGCCTGAGCAGTACTTC.

The V gene is TRBV27, the J gene TRBJ1-5, with D unclear. V lost 1 base, J lost 0 bases, and 13 bases lay in between. Germline CDR1 reads MNHEY; CDR2 reads SMNVEV (reference sequence). The CDR3 consists of 17 residues. This CDR3 reads CASSLLSPGHSNQPQHF. DNA for the CDR3: TGTGCCAGCAGTTTATTAAGCCCAGGCCATAGCAATCAGCCCCAGCATTTT.

V gene TRBV7-9 combines with J gene TRBJ2-2; a weak D match, TRBD2 (5 bases). V shed 7 bases and J shed 5 bases, with 14 bases lying between them. The CDR3 runs to 14 residues. The V gene's germline CDR1 is SEHNR and CDR2 FQNEAQ (reference sequence). CDR3 sequence: CASIKGEITGELFF. CDR3 coding DNA: TGTGCCAGCATTAAGGGAGAGATTACCGGGGAGCTGTTTTTT.

The V gene is TRBV19, the J gene TRBJ2-7; D is possibly TRBD2 (5 bases). V gave up 5 bases and J gave up 5 bases, with 13 bases separating them. Germline loops: CDR1 LNHDA, CDR2 SQIVND (reference sequence). There are 13 residues in the CDR3. The DNA for the CDR3 is TGTGCCAGTAGTCTCGGGGAGAACAACGAGCAGTACTTC. It translates to CASSLGENNEQYF. The entire variable domain, with the rest obtained from reference TRBV19 and TRBJ2-7, is as follows: DGGITQSPKYLFRKEGQNVTLSCEQNLNHDAMYWYRQDPGQGLRLIYYSQIVNDFQKGDIAEGYSVSREKKESFPLTVTSAQKNPTAFYLCASSLGENNEQYFGPGTRLTVT.

J is TRBJ2-5 and V is TRBV14, with D possibly TRBD2 on 5 matching bases. CDR3 length equals 14 residues. CDR1 is SGHDN and CDR2 is FVKESK in the germline V gene. The V gene lost 1 base and the J gene lost 1 base, with 7 bases spanning the gap. Here the CDR3 reads CASSQGRPQETQYF. The CDR3 DNA reads TGTGCCAGCAGCCAAGGGAGGCCCCAAGAGACCCAGTACTTC.

The rearrangement links TRBV2 to TRBJ2-2, with D possibly TRBD1 on 5 matching bases. Trimming removed 5 bases at V and 2 bases at J, with 12 bases between. This CDR3 has 15 amino acids. Germline CDR1 is SNHLY and CDR2 is FYNNEI. The CDR3 region is CASSLGVGNTGELFF. CDR3 sequence (DNA): TGTGCCAGCAGTCTAGGGGTTGGTAACACCGGGGAGCTGTTTTTT.

Only a few counts were recorded for this clone. This chain joins TRBV7-2 and TRBJ1-5; TRBD1 matches 8 bases. Germline assignment: CDR1 SGHTA and CDR2 FQGNSA. CDR3 length: 15 residues. The ends lost 5 bases at V and 3 bases at J; junction bases unmatched: 6. The chain's CDR3 is CASSPGTGFNQPQHF. The CDR3 DNA reads as TGTGCCAGCAGCCCTGGGACAGGCTTCAATCAGCCCCAGCATTTT.

This chain links TRBV7-3 with TRBJ2-3; TRBD1 aligns across 7 bases. The ends lost 5 bases at V and 1 base at J; junction bases unmatched: 9. Germline CDR1 SGHTA, CDR2 FQGTGA. This CDR3 has 16 residues. In nucleotides, the CDR3 is TGTGCCAGCAGCGTAAGACAGGGAATAGGCACAGATACGCAGTATTTT. Translating it yields CASSVRQGIGTDTQYF.

This clone was detected once. The chain carries TRBV5-4 and TRBJ1-3; D is possibly TRBD1 (5 bases). Between the trimmed V and J ends, which lost 0 bases and 4 bases, there was a span of 8 bases. CDR3 length equals 14 residues. Germline-derived CDR1 and CDR2 are SGHNT and YYREEE (reference sequence). The CDR3 DNA reads TGTGCCAGCAGCTTGGGACAGAGAGGAAACACCATATATTTT. Translating gives CASSLGQRGNTIYF.

The chain has TRBV5-4 and TRBJ1-4, with 7 positions matching TRBD1. Germline-derived CDR1 and CDR2 are SGHNT and YYREEE (reference sequence). V lost 4 bases, J lost 9 bases, and 24 bases stayed unmatched. The CDR3 contains 19 residues. The DNA of the CDR3 is TGTGCCAGCAGCACCCGGCAACCTAACACAGGGGAAGGGGGGAAAAAACTGTTTTTT. Translated, it gives CASSTRQPNTGEGGKKLFF.

The count of this clone is one. V gene TRBV4-3 combines with J gene TRBJ2-5, with a tentative D call TRBD1 (5 bases). Germline CDR1 and CDR2: LGHNA and YSLEER. The CDR3 contains 18 residues. Trimming pared 0 bases from V and 2 bases from J, leaving 19 bases between. CDR3 sequence reads: CASSQEFYSGIGQETQYF. The CDR3 DNA is TGCGCCAGCAGCCAAGAGTTTTATTCAGGGATTGGACAAGAGACCCAGTACTTC.

This sequence joins TRBV27 and TRBJ2-5; the match to TRBD2 covers 8 bases. The CDR3 is 16 residues long. With V trimmed by 5 bases and J by 2 bases, 10 bases remained unmatched. Germline lookup yields CDR1 MNHEY and CDR2 SMNVEV (reference sequence). This chain's CDR3 is CASSPMAGGPQETQYF. The CDR3 coding sequence is TGTGCCAGCAGTCCTATGGCGGGGGGACCACAAGAGACCCAGTACTTC.

The CDR3 here is CASSLGLAGGAYEQYF. The CDR3 bases are TGTGCCAGCAGCTTAGGGCTAGCGGGGGGTGCCTACGAGCAGTACTTC. The rearrangement uses TRBV7-2 and TRBJ2-7; 11 bases are shared with TRBD2. V dropped 1 base and J dropped 2; count of bases not matched to a gene: 4. CDR3 size: 16 residues. Per the germline V gene, CDR1 is SGHTA and CDR2 is FQGNSA.

The chain is built from TRBV7-2 and TRBJ2-7, with D maybe TRBD1 (5 bases). V was trimmed by 1 base and J by 2 bases, leaving 6 bases between them. This CDR3 spans 13 amino acids. Germline V gene lookup returns CDR1 SGHTA and CDR2 FQGNSA. Written as DNA, the CDR3 is TGTGCCAGCAGCTTAGAAGGGGCCTACGAGCAGTACTTC. Amino acids: CASSLEGAYEQYF.

This clone has a handful of counts. The genes are TRBV27 and TRBJ2-3, with TRBD1 matching over 7 bases. Germline V gene lookup returns CDR1 MNHEY and CDR2 SMNVEV (reference sequence). The CDR3 consists of 13 residues. The V segment lost 2 bases and the J segment 6 bases; nucleotides outside the gene matches: 2. CDR3 in amino acids: CASSLRGPDTQYF. In DNA form, the CDR3 reads TGTGCCAGCAGTTTAAGGGGGCCCGATACGCAGTATTTT.

This clone was detected once. The chain carries TRBV4-2 and TRBJ1-2; D may be TRBD1 (6 bases). V lost 0 bases and J lost 2, with 13 bases in between. This CDR3 has 16 amino acids. Germline V gives CDR1 LGHNA, CDR2 YNFKEQ. CDR3 sequence (DNA): TGTGCCAGCAGCCAAGAGGGACACAACCTCAACTATGGCTACACCTTC. Translation: CASSQEGHNLNYGYTF.

This clone was recorded only once. The chain employs TRBV3-1 (or the pseudogene TRBV3-2) and TRBJ1-2; 7 positions match TRBD1. J lost 8 bases, V lost 2 bases, and 8 bases had no gene match. The CDR3 is 14 amino acids. Germline V gene data show CDR1 as LGHDT and CDR2 as YNNKEL (reference sequence). The CDR3, as DNA: TGTGCCAGCAGCCAAAGGGCAGGGGGAGGAGGCTACACCTTC. Its translation: CASSQRAGGGGYTF.